Listed here is a single TCR beta chain. The antigen is unknown. Sequencing relied on a cDNA template that was reverse transcribed from extracted RNA. Here immunoSEQ multiplex PCR was the method, and the copy in TCRdb shows in-frame clones only, minus some. The table lists about 210,000 clones, 43% of them singletons. The germline V gene has CDR1 MDHEN and CDR2 SYDVKM. The trim removed 6 bases at V and 8 bases at J, leaving 10 bases unmatched. CDR3 length: 15 residues. The treatment was: oral pan-JAK inhibitor, 5-10 mg twice daily. This sample is drawn from a study of CD8+ T cells in alopecia areata. Study as a whole: Affected scalp percentage set treated patients' severity scores. Study-level findings and limits: TCR sharing across patients was less clear than in mice, possibly HLA-related. Higher clonality and more expanded CD8+ clones appeared in lesional than normal scalp.

V usage is TRBV28 and J usage is TRBJ1-4, with TRBD1 identical over 9 bases. The TCR originated in a human donor with alopecia areata. This specimen was CD4+ T cells sorted from blood, taken at roughly week 38, from a patient treated with tofacitinib. CDR3 coding DNA: TGTGCCAGCAGACCCGGGACAGGGTTAGGGGAAAAACTGTTTTTT. Amino acids: CASRPGTGLGEKLFF. The full variable domain, rest sourced from reference TRBV28 and TRBJ1-4, is DVKVTQSSRYLVKRTGEKVFLECVQDMDHENMFWYRQDPGLGLRLIYFSYDVKMKEKGDIPEGYSVSREKKERFSLILESASTNQTSMYLCASRPGTGLGEKLFFGSGTQLSVL.